Given below is one TCR beta chain in context. What this receptor recognizes is not known. The record has no base qualities; no much larger clone is one base away. The data were taken from a study of blood T cell repertoires in COVID-19 (dated by TCRdb to 2020 to 2021). Looking at the study overall: Samples from collaborators originated in the United States, Italy and Spain and spanned both the acute and convalescent phases of COVID-19. The repertoires were released in a freely available public database intended as a resource for research on the immune response to SARS-CoV-2. Sample metadata almost always included a de-identified subject ID, COVID-19 status, age in years and sex. Deeply sampled blood TCRbeta repertoires from subjects exposed to, actively infected with, or recovered from COVID-19 were included in the dataset. The samples were drawn from two sources: the first 160 participants of the ongoing ImmuneRACE study, and approximately 1,300 subjects contributed by 6 global collaborators. The prospective study material was composed of cDNA or gDNA derived from T cells, B-cell-depleted T cells, or PBMCs. Where available, HLA class I and class II types were taken from metadata supplied by the sample provider and were not determined by assay-based typing. Overall results and qualifications from the work: How much clinical and demographic metadata was included differed by source and by participant, and the metadata was provided uncurated.

V lost 10 bases and J lost 11 bases, and the count of bases not matched to a germline gene is 13. Inclusive of the bounding cysteine and phenylalanine, the CDR3 is 13 residues long. Only the CDR3 DNA is retained, 39 bases long and in frame from the first base. The immunoSEQ Assay, a bias-controlled multiplex PCR, was used to amplify TCRbeta CDR3 regions from genomic DNA. The paper's processing steps were these. The number of nucleated cells in each sample was estimated by amplification of reference gene primers within the assay. To quantify the absolute abundance of each unique TCRbeta CDR3 rearrangement, sequence reads were collapsed and filtered. For each sample, productive Simpson clonality was calculated as the square root of Simpson's diversity index across productive rearrangements. TCRdb obtained this table from immuneACCESS and retained in-frame rearrangements with V and J assigned. These tables miss some clones; where compared with another copy, unresolved V genes account for less than half of the shortfall, and the remainder is unexplained. The DNA was the basis for D and trimming; V, J and clone size are from that table. The sample table lists about 390,000 clones, just under 90% of them with a count of one. The ten largest clones add up to about a tenth of the sample.

In the prospective study, participants were roughly 18 to 95 years old, resided in around 25 geographic areas of the United States, and were enrolled through a virtual design. To assign participants to cohorts, the prospective study relied on clinical history that participants themselves reported in a screening survey and a study questionnaire. ImmuneRACE Cohort 3 recovered participants were defined by two consecutive negative NP/OP PCR tests, healthcare professional clearance, or symptom resolution. In the prospective study, whole blood, serum and a nasopharyngeal or oropharyngeal swab were collected from each participant by mobile phlebotomists. Participants in the prospective study had the option to provide additional blood draws and questionnaires over a 2-month period. Before DNA extraction, blood samples from the prospective study were shipped at room temperature or frozen.

The chain was built from TRBV12-3 or TRBV12-4 and TRBJ1-5, and 8 bases in between align with TRBD1. The sequenced sample was PBMCs or T cells enriched from blood (not recorded which). The clonotype originates from a woman aged 45-65 years who had recovered from COVID-19. The nucleotide sequence reads as follows: TGTGCCACCCGGGACAGGCTCTCCCGGGCCCAGCATTTT. This is translated as CATRDRLSRAQHF.